One and the same sample provided the 14 T cell receptor beta chains below, sequenced in a study of T cells in Graves' hyperthyroidism and ophthalmopathy (dated by TCRdb to the late 2010s). The library was made by multiplex PCR. TCRdb lists the instrument as Illumina HiSeq 2000. Amplification of TCR beta CDR3 regions was carried out from RNA transcripts. The TCR CDR3 was subjected to a first round of RT-PCR using the HTBI primer set and the Qiagen OneStep RT-PCR kit. TCRdb cleaned the public reads at Q25 with fastp, built clones with MiXCR and kept in-frame beta chains. For every CDR3 protein sequence, its rows merge into one entry that carries the most common genes and DNA. This sample holds fewer than 650,000 distinct CDR3 sequences; 12% to 15% were observed only once. The top ten clonotypes cover 11% to 15% of the sample. The source material was blood. These receptors were obtained from a woman aged 40 to 50 with Graves' hyperthyroidism.

This clonotype was found many times. The chain uses TRBV20-1 and TRBJ2-1; 11 bases map to TRBD2. This CDR3 contains 14 residues. Looked up from germline, CDR1 is DFQATT and CDR2 is SNEGSKA (reference sequence). V lost 5 bases and J lost 2; bases outside the gene matches: 2. CDR3 in amino acids: CSAGTSGAYNEQFF. CDR3 nucleotide sequence: TGCAGTGCTGGGACTAGCGGAGCCTACAATGAGCAGTTCTTC.

This clonotype was seen ten or more times. The V and J genes are TRBV2 and TRBJ2-6; the D is unclear. V was pared by 2 bases and J by 3 bases, with 8 bases between. The CDR3 spans 15 residues. CDR1 is SNHLY and CDR2 is FYNNEI in the germline V gene. CDR3 nucleotide sequence: TGTGCCAGCAGTGAAACATCCAATGGGGCCAACGTCCTGACTTTC. It specifies CASSETSNGANVLTF.

This clonotype has a count of ten or more. This chain joins TRBV15 and TRBJ1-6; maybe TRBD1 (6 bases). Trimming pared 0 bases from V and 8 bases from J, leaving 11 bases between. Germline V gene sequence: CDR1 LNHNV, CDR2 YYDKDF (reference sequence). The CDR3 contains 15 residues. The CDR3 sequence is CATSRDRAGDSPLHF. CDR3 in DNA: TGTGCCACCAGCAGAGATCGGGCAGGGGATTCACCCCTCCACTTT.

This clonotype was seen many times. The chain recombines TRBV5-1 with TRBJ2-5; a weak D match, TRBD2 (6 bases). The CDR3 is 13 residues long. The germline V gene has CDR1 SGHRS and CDR2 YFSETQ. Deletions cut 4 bases from V and 1 base from J, with 8 bases between. CDR3 sequence: CASSLTSQETQYF. Written as DNA, the CDR3 is TGCGCCAGCAGCCTGACTAGCCAAGAGACCCAGTACTTC.

The chain combines TRBV4-1 with TRBJ2-4, with TRBD1 identical over 8 bases. Germline CDR1 and CDR2: MGHRA and YSYEKL. The CDR3 is 18 residues long. V shed 1 base, J shed 0 bases, and the junction held 8 bases outside the gene matches. CDR3 sequence: CASSQVRLQGGAKNIQYF. The CDR3 DNA is TGCGCCAGCAGCCAAGTTCGCCTACAGGGGGGAGCCAAAAACATTCAGTACTTC.

This clonotype was seen repeatedly, ten times or more. This chain joins TRBV12-3 or TRBV12-4 and TRBJ1-4; 8 nucleotides match TRBD1. With 6 bases clipped from V and 7 bases from J, the junction kept 7 bases outside the gene matches. The CDR3 length is 14 residues. The CDR3 DNA is TGTGCCAGCAGCCAGGACAGGGAGAGTGAAAAACTGTTTTTT. Amino acid sequence: CASSQDRESEKLFF.

This clonotype has at least ten counts. The rearrangement uses TRBV12-3 or TRBV12-4 and TRBJ2-1; TRBD2 agrees at 8 bases. With V trimmed by 6 bases and J by 7 bases, 11 bases remained unmatched. The CDR3 loop spans 15 amino acids. CDR3 DNA: TGTGCCAGCAGACCTCGAGCGGGAGCCTGGAATGAGCAGTTCTTC. Amino acids: CASRPRAGAWNEQFF.

This clonotype was recorded many times. CDR3: CASSFSQTYGYTF. The CDR3 bases are TGTGCCAGCAGTTTTAGTCAGACCTATGGCTACACCTTC. The genes are TRBV28 and TRBJ1-2; D is unresolved. Germline loops: CDR1 MDHEN, CDR2 SYDVKM. V lost 3 bases to trimming and J lost 4 bases, with 9 bases between them. The CDR3 runs to 13 residues.

Many counts were recorded for this clonotype. The chain links TRBV5-1 to TRBJ2-5; D remains ambiguous. Trimming stripped 0 bases from V and 4 bases from J, with 10 bases between. The CDR3 is 14 residues long. The germline V gene has CDR1 SGHRS and CDR2 YFSETQ. DNA for the CDR3: TGCGCCAGCAGCTTGGTTTCTAGGGTAGAGACCCAGTACTTC. Encoded protein: CASSLVSRVETQYF.

This chain uses TRBV19 with TRBJ2-7; 10 bases fit TRBD2. The CDR3 contains 14 residues. CDR1 is LNHDA, CDR2 SQIVND, per germline (reference sequence). The trim removed 4 bases at V and 3 bases at J, leaving 3 bases unmatched. CDR3 loop: CASSRTSGFYEQYF. CDR3 sequence (DNA): TGTGCCAGTAGTAGGACTAGCGGATTCTACGAGCAGTACTTC.

The chain employs TRBV15 and TRBJ2-5; D gene uncertain. Germline V lookup: CDR1 LNHNV, CDR2 YYDKDF (reference sequence). This CDR3 region has 14 residues. Deletions cut 0 bases from V and 2 bases from J, with 7 bases between. The CDR3 loop is CATSREGSQETQYF. CDR3 sequence (DNA): TGTGCCACCAGCAGAGAGGGCAGTCAAGAGACCCAGTACTTC.

The CDR3 protein is CASSTGRMGLPLHF. CDR3 DNA sequence: TGTGCCAGCAGTACCGGACGGATGGGGTTGCCCCTCCACTTT. This chain connects TRBV6-1 to TRBJ1-6; D is unresolved. Germline lookup yields CDR1 MNHNS and CDR2 SASEGT. V was pared by 5 bases and J by 13 bases, with 18 bases between. The CDR3 totals 14 residues.

Ten or more counts support this clonotype. This chain links TRBV11-2 with TRBJ2-7; D remains unclear. Germline V gene lookup returns CDR1 SGHAT and CDR2 FQNNGV. The CDR3 runs to 12 residues. The V gene lost 3 bases and the J gene lost 4 bases, with 7 bases spanning the gap. CDR3 residues: CASSLTRYEQYF. In nucleotides, the CDR3 is TGTGCCAGCAGCTTGACTCGTTACGAGCAGTACTTC.

This clonotype has a count of ten or more. The gene calls are TRBV7-9 and TRBJ2-7; tentative D call: TRBD1 (5 bases). The CDR3 is made up of 13 amino acids. V shed 7 bases and J shed 0 bases, with 10 bases lying between them. The germline gives CDR1 SEHNR, CDR2 FQNEAQ (reference sequence). CDR3 DNA sequence: TGTGCCAGCAAAAAGACAGCCTCCTACGAGCAGTACTTC. Translated, it gives CASKKTASYEQYF.